This note documents a single TCR beta chain sequence. This sample is drawn from a study of blood T cell repertoires in COVID-19. Authors' methods: How many nucleated cells were present was estimated from reference gene primer amplification. The protocol was immunoSEQ multiplex PCR, while the TCRdb copy is restricted to in-frame clones and leaves out a portion. The D gene and trimming were derived from the DNA, and the V and J assignments and clone size from that table. The sample carries 20,000 to 25,000 clones, 70% to 90% recorded once. CDR3 length: 15 amino acids. CDR1 and CDR2 (germline): LGHDT, YNNKEL (reference sequence). The J segment lost 4 bases and the V segment lost 4 bases, leaving 6 bases of the junction unmatched.

The sequencing sample was made of peripheral blood. The clonotype comes from a human donor with active COVID-19. The donor label of this sample is uncertain. This sequence joins TRBV3-1 (or the pseudogene TRBV3-2) and TRBJ2-2, with 7 bases fitting TRBD1. The CDR3 DNA reads TGTGCCAGCAGCCGGGGGACAGCTATCACCGGGGAGCTGTTTTTT. It translates to CASSRGTAITGELFF.